This T cell receptor (beta chain) was sequenced in a study of blood T cell repertoires in COVID-19. Authors' data handling: Amplified reference gene primers provided the basis for estimating nucleated cell counts. Libraries were prepared by immunoSEQ multiplex PCR; TCRdb keeps only in-frame clonotypes and omits some of them. V and J calls plus clone size are reproduced from that table; the DNA served to infer D and trimming. The sample comprises 450,000 to 500,000 clones, approximately 83% of which are singletons, and approximately 3.2% rests with the top ten. The V gene end was trimmed by 6 bases and the J gene end by 2 bases; junction bases not matched to a gene: 3. The CDR3 sequence is 14 residues long. Germline CDR1 SEHNR, CDR2 FQNEAQ (reference sequence).

Sequencing was done on a sample of peripheral blood. The chain links TRBV7-9 to TRBJ2-7, with 11 bases lining up with TRBD2. This receptor was taken from a human donor in a cohort sampled during active COVID-19. The CDR3 sequence: CASSLTSGTYEQYF. In DNA form, the CDR3 reads TGTGCCAGCAGTTTGACTAGCGGGACCTACGAGCAGTACTTC.